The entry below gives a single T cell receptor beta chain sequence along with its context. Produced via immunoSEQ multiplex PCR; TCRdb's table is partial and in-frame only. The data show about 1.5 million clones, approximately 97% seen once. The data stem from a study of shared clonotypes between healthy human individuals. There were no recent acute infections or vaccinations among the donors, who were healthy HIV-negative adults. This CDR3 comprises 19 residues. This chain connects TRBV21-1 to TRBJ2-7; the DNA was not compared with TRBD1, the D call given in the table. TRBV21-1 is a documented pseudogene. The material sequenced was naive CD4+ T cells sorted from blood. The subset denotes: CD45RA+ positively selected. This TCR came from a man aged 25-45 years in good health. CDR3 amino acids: CASSDKPPSPRTAAHEQYF. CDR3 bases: TGTGCCAGCAGCGACAAACCCCCCTCCCCGCGGACAGCAGCCCACGAGCAGTACTTC.